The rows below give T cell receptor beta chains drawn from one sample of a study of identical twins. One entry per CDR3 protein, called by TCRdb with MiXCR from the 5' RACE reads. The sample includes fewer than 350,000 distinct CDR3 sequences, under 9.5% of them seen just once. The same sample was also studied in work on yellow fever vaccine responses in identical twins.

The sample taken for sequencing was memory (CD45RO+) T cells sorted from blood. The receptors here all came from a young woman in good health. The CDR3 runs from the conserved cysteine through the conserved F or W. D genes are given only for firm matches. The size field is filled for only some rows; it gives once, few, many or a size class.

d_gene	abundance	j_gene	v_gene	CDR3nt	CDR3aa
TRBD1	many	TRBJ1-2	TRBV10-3	TGTGCCATCAGTGAGTCGGGACAGGGAAACTATGGCTACACCTTC	CAISESGQGNYGYTF
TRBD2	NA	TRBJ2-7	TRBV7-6	TGTGCCAGCAGCGGGAAGAGCGGGAGCGGCTACGAGCAGTACTTC	CASSGKSGSGYEQYF
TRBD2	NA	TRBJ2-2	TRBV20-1	TGCAGTGCTAGAGATCTTAGCGGGGGGCCCGGGGAGCTGTTTTTT	CSARDLSGGPGELFF
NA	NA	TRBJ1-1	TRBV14	TGTGCCAGCAGCCCCAAGGGCACTGAAGCTTTCTTT	CASSPKGTEAFF
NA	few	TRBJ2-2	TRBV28	TGTGCCAGCAGTTCCCGTGTCGGGGAGCTGTTTTTT	CASSSRVGELFF
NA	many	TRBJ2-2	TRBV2	TGTGCCAGCAGTGACAGGGTTGAGAACGGGGAGCTGTTTTTT	CASSDRVENGELFF
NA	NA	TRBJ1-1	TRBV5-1	TGCGCCAGCAGCTTGGCAGGGGAACCTATTGAAGCTTTCTTT	CASSLAGEPIEAFF
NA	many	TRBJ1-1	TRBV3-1	TGTGCCAGCAGCCAAGAGGACAGGAACACTGAAGCTTTCTTT	CASSQEDRNTEAFF
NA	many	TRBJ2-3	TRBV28	TGTGCCAGCAGTGTCCGGGGGACAGATACGCAGTATTTT	CASSVRGTDTQYF
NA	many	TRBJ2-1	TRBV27	TGTGCCAGCACTCCCTTTGGAGGGGCCGCCTACAATGAGCAGTTCTTC	CASTPFGGAAYNEQFF
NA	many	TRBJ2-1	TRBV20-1	TGCAGTGCTAGTGTGGGGCATGAGCAGTTCTTC	CSASVGHEQFF